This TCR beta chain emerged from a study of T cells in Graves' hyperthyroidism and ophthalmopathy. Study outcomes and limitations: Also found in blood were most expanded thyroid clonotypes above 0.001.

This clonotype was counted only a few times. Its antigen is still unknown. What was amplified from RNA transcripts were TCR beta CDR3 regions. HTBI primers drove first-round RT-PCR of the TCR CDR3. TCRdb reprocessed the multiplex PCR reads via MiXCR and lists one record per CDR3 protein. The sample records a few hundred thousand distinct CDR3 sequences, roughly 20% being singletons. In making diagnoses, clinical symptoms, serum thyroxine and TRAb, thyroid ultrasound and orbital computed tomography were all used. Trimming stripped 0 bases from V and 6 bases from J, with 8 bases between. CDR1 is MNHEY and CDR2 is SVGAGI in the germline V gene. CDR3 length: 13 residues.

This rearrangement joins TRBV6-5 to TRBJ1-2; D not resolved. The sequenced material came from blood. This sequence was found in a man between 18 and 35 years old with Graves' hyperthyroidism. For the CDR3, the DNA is TGTGCCAGCAGTTACTCCTTCCAGAATGGCTACACCTTC. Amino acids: CASSYSFQNGYTF.